This TCR beta chain was retrieved from a study of glioma-infiltrating T cells. Study-wide results and limits: Non-neoplastic patients had below-expected tissue-blood divergence, while all gliomas exceeded expectation. Very few CDR3 sequences were shared between tissue and blood.

Amplification of TCR alpha and beta CDR3 regions from RNA used iRepertoire nested multiplex PCR. Tissue mRNA or PBMC total RNA, 100-400 ng, went into one-step reverse transcription and amplification. MiXCR was run by TCRdb on the multiplex PCR reads, yielding one entry per CDR3 protein. The sample shows about 140,000 distinct CDR3 sequences, roughly two fifths of them seen only once. The table lists this clonotype with a few counts. Its target is unknown. The V and J ends lost 3 bases and 1 base respectively, with 9 bases between them. Germline CDR1 and CDR2: MDHEN and SYDVKM. This CDR3 contains 14 residues.

Input material: glioma tissue, nonneoplastic brain tissue, or PBMCs (not recorded which). The TCR was taken from a human donor with low-grade glioma or glioblastoma, undergoing nonglioma brain surgery, or in good health (not recorded which). This chain joins TRBV28 and TRBJ1-1; D gene unclear. The CDR3 sequence is CASSFSRPNTEAFF. The CDR3 DNA reads TGTGCCAGCAGTTTTAGCAGGCCGAACACTGAAGCTTTCTTT. Based on the CDR3 plus reference TRBV28 and TRBJ1-1, the full variable domain is DVKVTQSSRYLVKRTGEKVFLECVQDMDHENMFWYRQDPGLGLRLIYFSYDVKMKEKGDIPEGYSVSREKKERFSLILESASTNQTSMYLCASSFSRPNTEAFFGQGTRLTVV.